The rows below give T cell receptor beta chains drawn from one sample of a study of blood T cell repertoires in COVID-19. Produced via immunoSEQ multiplex PCR; TCRdb's table is partial and in-frame only. The sample includes roughly 62,000 clones, approximately 84% seen only once; the top ten take about 25%. The source material was peripheral blood. Every receptor here comes from a human donor in a cohort sampled during active COVID-19. Both conserved end residues are part of each CDR3. The D gene is left open where the match is weak. A clone size is listed for some rows: how often the clone was seen (once, few, many), or a class if it is expanded.

v_call,clone_size,d_call,j_call,cdr3_aa,cdr3_nt
TRBV29-1,once,NA,TRBJ1-1,CSVGPDSVMNTEAFF,TGCAGCGTTGGGCCGGACAGTGTAATGAACACTGAAGCTTTCTTT
TRBV18,NA,NA,TRBJ2-5,CASSPGGAGETQYF,TGTGCCAGCTCACCGGGCGGAGCGGGCGAGACCCAGTACTTC
TRBV7-9,NA,NA,TRBJ2-7,CASRKTGPRDEQYF,TGTGCCAGCAGAAAGACAGGCCCTCGGGACGAGCAGTACTTC
TRBV24-1,NA,NA,TRBJ2-7,CATSGGSPYEQYF,TGTGCCACCAGTGGCGGCAGTCCCTACGAGCAGTACTTC
TRBV5-1,NA,TRBD1,TRBJ2-3,CASSLGTGLDTQYF,TGCGCCAGCAGCTTGGGGACAGGGTTGGATACGCAGTATTTT
TRBV5-5,NA,NA,TRBJ2-7,CASSLAPRGSYEQYF,TGTGCCAGCAGCTTGGCCCCACGGGGTTCCTACGAGCAGTACTTC
TRBV11-3,NA,TRBD2,TRBJ2-5,CASSLGLAGETQYF,TGTGCCAGCAGCTTGGGACTAGCGGGGGAGACCCAGTACTTC
TRBV2,NA,NA,TRBJ2-3,CASSGEDTQYF,TGTGCCAGCAGCGGGGAAGATACGCAGTATTTT
TRBV10-1,once,TRBD2,TRBJ2-7,CASSDPNGREGLYEQYF,TGCGCCAGCAGTGACCCGAATGGCCGGGAGGGTCTCTACGAGCAGTACTTC
TRBV29-1,NA,TRBD2,TRBJ2-1,CSALGSGIAYNEQFF,TGCAGCGCACTGGGAAGCGGGATAGCCTACAATGAGCAGTTCTTC
TRBV12-3/TRBV12-4,NA,NA,TRBJ1-6,CASSIPGSPLHF,TGTGCCAGCAGTATACCGGGATCACCCCTCCACTTT
TRBV30,NA,NA,TRBJ1-1,CAWSEGLMNTEAFF,TGTGCCTGGAGTGAGGGGTTGATGAACACTGAAGCTTTCTTT
TRBV19,NA,NA,TRBJ2-5,CASSMGLTKGETQYF,TGTGCCAGTAGTATGGGGCTCACTAAGGGGGAGACCCAGTACTTC
TRBV5-1,NA,TRBD1,TRBJ1-2,CASSLDRGPSNYGYTF,TGCGCCAGCAGCTTGGACAGGGGGCCCTCTAACTATGGCTACACCTTC
TRBV5-5,few,TRBD1,TRBJ2-7,CATSTGLGYEQYF,TGTGCCACTTCGACAGGGCTGGGCTACGAGCAGTACTTC
TRBV3-1/TRBV3-2,NA,TRBD2,TRBJ2-2,CASSQFGWLAGPNTGELFF,TGTGCCAGCAGCCAATTTGGTTGGCTAGCGGGGCCGAACACCGGGGAGCTGTTTTTT
TRBV30,few,NA,TRBJ2-5,CAWSVRRGETQYF,TGTGCCTGGAGCGTTAGGAGGGGAGAGACCCAGTACTTC
TRBV7-8,NA,TRBD1,TRBJ1-3,CASSNRGSGNTIYF,TGTGCCAGCAGCAACAGGGGTTCCGGAAACACCATATATTTT
TRBV7-2,NA,NA,TRBJ1-2,CASSPYTGWDYGYTF,TGTGCCAGCAGCCCTTACACGGGGTGGGACTATGGCTACACCTTC
TRBV5-1,NA,TRBD2,TRBJ2-5,CASTRGASGQETQYF,TGCGCCAGCACCCGTGGGGCTAGCGGGCAAGAGACCCAGTACTTC
TRBV11-2,once,TRBD1,TRBJ1-5,CASSLGGGLISNQPQHF,TGTGCCAGCAGCTTAGGAGGGGGCTTAATTAGCAATCAGCCCCAGCATTTT
TRBV30,few,TRBD1,TRBJ2-2,CAWRTQWTGWSGELFF,TGTGCCTGGAGGACCCAATGGACAGGGTGGTCCGGGGAGCTGTTTTTT
TRBV5-8,NA,NA,TRBJ2-7,CASSLGLRSSYEQYF,TGTGCCAGCAGCTTGGGACTCCGGAGCTCCTACGAGCAGTACTTC
TRBV4-1,NA,TRBD1,TRBJ1-5,CASSQDLGTGFQPQHF,TGCGCCAGCAGCCAAGACCTTGGGACAGGGTTTCAGCCCCAGCATTTT
TRBV5-1,once,TRBD1,TRBJ1-1,CASSFGQGQAFF,TGCGCCAGCAGCTTCGGACAGGGACAAGCTTTCTTT
TRBV3-1/TRBV3-2,NA,NA,TRBJ1-1,CASSLSRIGSVEAFF,TGTGCCAGCAGCCTCTCAAGAATCGGTTCCGTTGAAGCTTTCTTT
TRBV27,once,NA,TRBJ1-3,CASSENAALARNTIYF,TGTGCCAGCAGTGAAAATGCGGCCCTGGCGAGGAACACCATATATTTT
TRBV2,NA,NA,TRBJ2-7,CASSGSVIEQYF,TGTGCCAGCAGTGGGTCGGTCATCGAGCAGTACTTC
TRBV18,NA,TRBD1,TRBJ1-1,CASSSGQGNTEAFF,TGTGCCAGCTCGTCGGGACAGGGAAACACTGAAGCTTTCTTT
TRBV7-3,NA,TRBD2,TRBJ2-3,CASSFGGRARGDTQYF,TGTGCCAGCAGCTTTGGCGGGAGGGCCAGGGGAGATACGCAGTATTTT
TRBV4-1,few,TRBD1,TRBJ1-2,CASSQGDRVEGYTF,TGCGCCAGCAGCCAAGGGGACAGGGTAGAGGGCTACACCTTC
TRBV7-9,NA,NA,TRBJ2-1,CASSQHRQSEQFF,TGTGCCAGCAGCCAACACCGACAGTCTGAGCAGTTCTTC